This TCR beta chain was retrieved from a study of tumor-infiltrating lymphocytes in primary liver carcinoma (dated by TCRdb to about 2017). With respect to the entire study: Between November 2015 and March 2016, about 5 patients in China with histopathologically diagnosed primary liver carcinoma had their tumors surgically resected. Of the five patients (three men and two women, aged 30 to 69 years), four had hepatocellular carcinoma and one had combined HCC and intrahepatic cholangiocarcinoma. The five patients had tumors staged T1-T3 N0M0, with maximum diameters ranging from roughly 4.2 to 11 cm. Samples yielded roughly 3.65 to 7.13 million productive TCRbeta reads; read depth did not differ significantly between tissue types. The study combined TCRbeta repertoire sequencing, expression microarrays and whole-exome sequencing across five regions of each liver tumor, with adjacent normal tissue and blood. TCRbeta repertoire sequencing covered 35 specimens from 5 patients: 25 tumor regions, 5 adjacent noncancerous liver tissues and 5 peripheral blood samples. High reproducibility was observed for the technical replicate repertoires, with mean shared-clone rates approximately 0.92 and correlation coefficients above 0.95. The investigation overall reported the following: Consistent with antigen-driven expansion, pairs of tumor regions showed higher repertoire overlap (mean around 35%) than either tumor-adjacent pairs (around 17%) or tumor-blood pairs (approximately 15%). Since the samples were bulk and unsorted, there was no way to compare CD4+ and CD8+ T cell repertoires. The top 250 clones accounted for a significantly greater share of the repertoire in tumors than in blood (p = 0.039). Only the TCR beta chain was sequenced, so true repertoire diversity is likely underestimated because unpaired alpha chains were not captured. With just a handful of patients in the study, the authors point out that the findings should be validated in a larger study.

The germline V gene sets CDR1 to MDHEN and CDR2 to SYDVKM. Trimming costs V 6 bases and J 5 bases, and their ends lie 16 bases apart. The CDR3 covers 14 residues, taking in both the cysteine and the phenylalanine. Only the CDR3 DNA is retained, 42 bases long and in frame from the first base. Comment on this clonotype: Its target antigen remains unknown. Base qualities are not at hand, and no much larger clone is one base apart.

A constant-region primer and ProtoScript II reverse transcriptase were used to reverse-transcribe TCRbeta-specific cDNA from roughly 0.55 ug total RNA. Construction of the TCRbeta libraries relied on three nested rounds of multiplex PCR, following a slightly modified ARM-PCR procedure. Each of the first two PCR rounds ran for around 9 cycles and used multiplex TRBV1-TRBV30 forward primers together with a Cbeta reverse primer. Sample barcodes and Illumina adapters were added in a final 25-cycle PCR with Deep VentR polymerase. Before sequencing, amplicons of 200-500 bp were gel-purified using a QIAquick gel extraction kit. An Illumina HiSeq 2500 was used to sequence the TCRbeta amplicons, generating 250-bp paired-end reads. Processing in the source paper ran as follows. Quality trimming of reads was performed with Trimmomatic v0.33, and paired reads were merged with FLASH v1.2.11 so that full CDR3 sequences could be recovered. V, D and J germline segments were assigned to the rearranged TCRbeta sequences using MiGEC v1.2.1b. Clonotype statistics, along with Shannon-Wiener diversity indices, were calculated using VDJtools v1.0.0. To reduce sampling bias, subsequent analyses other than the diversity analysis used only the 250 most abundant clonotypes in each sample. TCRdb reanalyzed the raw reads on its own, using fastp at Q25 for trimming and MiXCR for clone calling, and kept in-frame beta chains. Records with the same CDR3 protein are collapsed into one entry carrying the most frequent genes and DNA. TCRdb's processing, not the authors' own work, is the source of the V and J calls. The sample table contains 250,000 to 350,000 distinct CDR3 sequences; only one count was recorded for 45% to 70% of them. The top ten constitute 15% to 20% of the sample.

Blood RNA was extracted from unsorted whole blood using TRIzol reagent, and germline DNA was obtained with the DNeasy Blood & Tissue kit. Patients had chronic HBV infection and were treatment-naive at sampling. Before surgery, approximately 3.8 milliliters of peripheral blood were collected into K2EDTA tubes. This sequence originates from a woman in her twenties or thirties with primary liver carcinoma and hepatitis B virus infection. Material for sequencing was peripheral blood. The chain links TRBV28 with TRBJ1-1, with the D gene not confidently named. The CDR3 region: CASSPAGGGTEAFF. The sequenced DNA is TGTGCCAGCAGCCCCGCGGGTGGAGGGACTGAAGCTTTCTTT.